The 11 T cell receptor beta chains listed next were all sequenced from one sample in a study of cytomegalovirus exposure and HLA in healthy donors. With 60 Vbeta and 13 Jbeta primers, the PCR was carried out. The protocol was immunoSEQ multiplex PCR, while the TCRdb copy is restricted to in-frame clones and leaves out a portion. The top ten hold roughly 1.2% of the sample, which has roughly 130,000 clones, about three quarters seen once. Source material: PBMCs. The receptors derive from a male donor in good health and CMV-seropositive.

This clone was seen once. The chain uses TRBV9 and TRBJ2-7; 8 bases agree with TRBD1. CDR1 SGDLS and CDR2 YYNGEE come from the germline V gene. The length of the CDR3 is 18 residues. J lost 3 bases, V lost 0 bases, and 14 bases had no gene match. The CDR3 here is CASSVASGSGQVNYEQYF. CDR3 in DNA: TGTGCCAGCAGCGTAGCTTCGGGATCGGGACAGGTTAACTACGAGCAGTACTTC.

The chain combines TRBV19 with TRBJ2-7, with 7 bases matching TRBD2. CDR1 and CDR2 (germline): LNHDA, SQIVND (reference sequence). Trimming at V came to 5 bases and at J to 3 bases, leaving 10 bases not matched to a gene. The CDR3 covers 15 residues. In DNA form, the CDR3 reads TGTGCCAGTAGTCCCTGGGGGGGATCGCTCTACGAGCAGTACTTC. This encodes CASSPWGGSLYEQYF.

This chain links TRBV13 with TRBJ2-5; 11 bases line up with TRBD2. The DNA end lines up better with TRBJ2-7; the J call may be wrong. The CDR3 loop spans 16 amino acids. Germline CDR1 PRHDT, CDR2 FYEKMQ (reference sequence). CDR3 protein: CASSLVRTSGSYEQYF. In nucleotides, the CDR3 is TGTGCCAGCAGCTTGGTGAGGACTAGCGGGTCCTACGAGCAGTACTTC.

This clone appeared a single time. This chain uses TRBV11-2 with TRBJ2-5, with unresolved D. CDR1 is SGHAT, CDR2 FQNNGV, per germline. V lost 1 base, J lost 2 bases, and 14 bases lay in between. CDR3 length equals 16 residues. The CDR3 DNA follows: TGTGCCAGCAGCTTAGTTGCCAGTCCCCCACAAGAGACCCAGTACTTC. Translated, it gives CASSLVASPPQETQYF.

The rearrangement joins TRBV6-5 to TRBJ2-1; the D gene is possibly TRBD1 (6 bases). The CDR3 sequence is 15 residues long. CDR1 is MNHEY, CDR2 SVGAGI, per germline. Trimming shortened V by 5 bases and J by 7 bases, and 18 bases separated the two germline ends. In nucleotides, the CDR3 is TGTGCCAGCAGTCTACCCTCGGACGGACAGAATGAGCAGTTCTTC. It yields the protein CASSLPSDGQNEQFF.

J is TRBJ2-5 and V is TRBV7-9; 14 bases are shared with TRBD2. V trimming: 3 bases; J trimming: 5 bases; junction bases outside the gene matches: 5. This CDR3 is 16 amino acids long. Germline loops: CDR1 SEHNR, CDR2 FQNEAQ (reference sequence). CDR3 region: CASSLTSGRARETQYF. In nucleotides, the CDR3 is TGTGCCAGCAGCTTGACTAGCGGGAGGGCCAGGGAGACCCAGTACTTC.

V usage is TRBV7-2 and J usage is TRBJ2-7, with 10 bases lining up with TRBD1. The CDR3 totals 13 residues. Germline V CDR1 and CDR2: SGHTA, FQGNSA. After removal of 5 bases from V and 7 bases from J, the junction contained 5 bases not matched to a gene. CDR3 DNA sequence: TGTGCCAGCAGCCCTTGGGACAGGGGAGAGCAGTACTTC. Protein sequence: CASSPWDRGEQYF.

The rearrangement joins TRBV6-1 to TRBJ1-1; 8 bases map to TRBD1. V lost 7 bases to trimming and J lost 3 bases; unmatched junction nucleotides: 4. The CDR3 loop spans 13 amino acids. Germline CDR1 and CDR2: MNHNS and SASEGT. Here the CDR3 reads CASIPQGDTEAFF. The CDR3 DNA sequence: TGTGCCAGCATTCCACAGGGGGACACTGAAGCTTTCTTT.

CDR3 in amino acids: CASSSWRGQGETNYGYTF. The CDR3 DNA reads TGTGCCAGCAGCTCTTGGAGGGGCCAGGGGGAAACTAACTATGGCTACACCTTC. V usage is TRBV7-9 and J usage is TRBJ1-2, with 7 bases that match TRBD1. The CDR3 consists of 18 residues. The V gene end was trimmed by 4 bases and the J gene end by 0 bases; junction bases not matched to a gene: 14. Germline V CDR1 and CDR2: SEHNR, FQNEAQ (reference sequence). Full variable domain (remainder filled in from reference TRBV7-9 and TRBJ1-2): DTGVSQNPRHKITKRGQNVTFRCDPISEHNRLYWYRQTLGQGPEFLTYFQNEAQLEKSRLLSDRFSAERPKGSFSTLEIQRTEQGDSAMYLCASSSWRGQGETNYGYTFGSGTRLTVV.

This chain joins TRBV2 and TRBJ2-5; tentatively, D is TRBD2 (5 bases). The CDR3 consists of 15 residues. Between the trimmed V and J ends, which lost 8 bases and 1 base, there was a span of 17 bases. The V gene's germline CDR1 is SNHLY and CDR2 FYNNEI. CDR3 in amino acids: CASSPVGRLQETQYF. DNA of the CDR3: TGTGCCAGCTCACCCGTAGGGAGACTCCAAGAGACCCAGTACTTC. The variable domain in full, completed from reference TRBV2 and TRBJ2-5, reads EPEVTQTPSHQVTQMGQEVILRCVPISNHLYFYWYRQILGQKVEFLVSFYNNEISEKSEIFDDQFSVERPDGSNFTLKIRSTKLEDSAMYFCASSPVGRLQETQYFGPGTRLLVL.

This clone was counted only a few times. The gene calls are TRBV6-4 and TRBJ2-1; 8 bases line up with TRBD1. V lost 4 bases, J lost 4 bases, and 3 bases stayed unmatched. CDR1 is MRHNA and CDR2 is SNTAGT in the germline V gene. The CDR3 is 14 amino acids. The CDR3 protein is CASSVTGEYNEQFF. The CDR3 bases are TGTGCCAGCAGTGTGACAGGGGAGTACAATGAGCAGTTCTTC.